This passage covers 27 T cell receptor beta chains from one sample sequenced in a study of blood T cell repertoires in COVID-19 (dated by TCRdb to the early 2020s). Library creation used the immunoSEQ multiplex PCR assay. TCRdb mirrors the immuneACCESS table, restricted to in-frame sequences. Some clones are absent from its copies; in checked studies, under half trace to an unresolved V gene, and the reason for the others is unknown. In all, the sample holds under 300,000 clones, and roughly 80% of those were seen once. The biggest ten clones account for around 3.7% of the sample. The sequenced material came from PBMCs or T cells enriched from blood (not recorded which). The receptors come from a man aged 45-65 years who had recovered from COVID-19.

This clone has a single count. The chain carries TRBV3-1 (or the pseudogene TRBV3-2) and TRBJ2-1, with TRBD2 identical over 9 bases. The junction had 3 bases not matched to a gene; V was cut back by 3 bases and J by 3 bases. The CDR3 length is 15 residues. Germline values: CDR1 LGHDT, CDR2 YNNKEL (reference sequence). DNA for the CDR3: TGTGCCAGCAGCCAGCGGGGGGGGATCTACAATGAGCAGTTCTTC. Translating it yields CASSQRGGIYNEQFF.

The gene calls are TRBV5-1 and TRBJ2-1; 7 bases map to TRBD2. The trim removed 0 bases at V and 11 bases at J, leaving 11 bases unmatched. Germline CDR1 and CDR2: SGHRS and YFSETQ. The CDR3 length is 15 residues. The CDR3 nucleotides read TGCGCCAGCAGCTTGGAAGCGGGGCCCCCCGAAAAGCAGTTCTTC. It specifies CASSLEAGPPEKQFF.

This rearrangement joins TRBV18 to TRBJ1-1; D possibly corresponds to TRBD1 (5 bases). V was trimmed by 3 bases and J by 0 bases, leaving 14 bases between them. The V gene's germline CDR1 is KGHSH and CDR2 LQKENI. There are 16 residues in the CDR3. The CDR3 sequence: CASSPSTGGMNTEAFF. CDR3 nucleotide sequence: TGTGCCAGCTCACCGAGTACGGGGGGGATGAACACTGAAGCTTTCTTT.

This chain connects TRBV5-1 to TRBJ1-2, with D tentatively TRBD1 (5 bases). Looked up from germline, CDR1 is SGHRS and CDR2 is YFSETQ. Deletions cut 4 bases from V and 10 bases from J, with 20 bases between. This CDR3 region has 14 residues. Written as DNA, the CDR3 is TGCGCCAGCAGCCCGGACACTTCACGCGCTTACTACACCTTC. Encoded protein: CASSPDTSRAYYTF.

This chain links TRBV7-3 with TRBJ2-5, with TRBD1 identical over 8 bases. J lost 5 bases, V lost 4 bases, and 6 bases had no gene match. This CDR3 comprises 14 residues. CDR1 and CDR2 from the germline V gene are SGHTA and FQGTGA. The CDR3 sequence is CASSWQGARETQYF. In DNA form, the CDR3 reads TGTGCCAGCAGCTGGCAGGGGGCACGTGAGACCCAGTACTTC.

This chain links TRBV2 with TRBJ2-7; TRBD2 matches at 10 bases. Losses at the gene ends were 7 bases for V and 12 bases for J; bases not matched to a gene: 12. Germline CDR1 reads SNHLY; CDR2 reads FYNNEI. This CDR3 region has 13 residues. Here the CDR3 reads CASKYGTSDEVYF. As DNA, the CDR3 is TGTGCCAGCAAGTACGGGACTAGCGACGAGGTGTACTTC.

The rearrangement joins TRBV6-5 to TRBJ2-7, with TRBD1 matching over 8 bases. Trimming cost V 2 bases and J 0 bases; bases outside gene matches: 3. The germline CDR1 and CDR2 sequences are MNHEY and SVGAGI. This CDR3 is 15 amino acids long. The CDR3 reads CASSYPGGGSYEQYF. CDR3 nucleotides: TGTGCCAGCAGTTACCCAGGGGGCGGCTCCTACGAGCAGTACTTC.

This sequence joins TRBV2 and TRBJ2-7, with 10 positions matching TRBD2. Germline V gives CDR1 SNHLY, CDR2 FYNNEI. J lost 6 bases, V lost 8 bases, and 7 bases had no gene match. This CDR3 has 13 residues. The CDR3 loop is CASFPGLASEQYF. The CDR3 coding sequence is TGTGCCAGCTTCCCGGGACTAGCGTCCGAGCAGTACTTC.

J is TRBJ1-6 and V is TRBV18; 7 bases agree with TRBD1. This CDR3 is 16 amino acids long. Trimming removed 3 bases from V and 5 bases from J; junction bases left unmatched: 7. The germline CDR1 and CDR2 sequences are KGHSH and LQKENI. CDR3 protein: CASSPSLGQNNSPLHF. The CDR3 DNA reads TGTGCCAGCTCACCTTCCTTGGGACAGAATAATTCACCCCTCCACTTT.

The chain couples TRBV6-7 to TRBJ2-2; no clear D. TRBV6-7 is reported as an ORF; its role is uncertain. The CDR3 totals 13 residues. Trimming pared 6 bases from V and 6 bases from J, leaving 11 bases between. CDR3 in amino acids: CASSPTTAGELFF. The CDR3 DNA is TGTGCCAGCAGCCCTACCACAGCCGGGGAGCTGTTTTTT.

This clone appeared a single time. The chain's CDR3 is CASNQGQPYEQYF. CDR3 bases: TGTGCCAGCAACCAGGGACAACCCTACGAGCAGTACTTC. The chain links TRBV11-3 to TRBJ2-7, with D tentatively TRBD1 (6 bases). Germline V CDR1 and CDR2: SGHNT, YENEEA. This CDR3 comprises 13 residues. The V end lost 7 bases, the J end lost 2 bases, and 12 bases lay between the germline ends. The full variable domain, rest sourced from reference TRBV11-3 and TRBJ2-7, is EAGVVQSPRYKIIEKKQPVAFWCNPISGHNTLYWYLQNLGQGPELLIRYENEEAVDDSQLPKDRFSAERLKGVDSTLKIQPAELGDSAVYLCASNQGQPYEQYFGPGTRLTVT.

This clone has just a few counts. The genes are TRBV6-4 and TRBJ2-1; TRBD2 agrees at 11 bases. The CDR3 spans 16 residues. The germline V gene has CDR1 MRHNA and CDR2 SNTAGT. V lost 3 bases to trimming and J lost 2 bases; unmatched junction nucleotides: 3. The CDR3 nucleotides are TGTGCCAGCAGTGAGGTAGCGGGGGGGGCCTACAATGAGCAGTTCTTC. Residues: CASSEVAGGAYNEQFF.

This sequence joins TRBV6-5 and TRBJ2-7; 8 bases align to TRBD1. CDR3 size: 12 residues. CDR1 is MNHEY, CDR2 SVGAGI, per germline. CDR3 amino acids: CAAGQALIEQYF. The CDR3 DNA reads TGTGCTGCGGGACAGGCTCTTATCGAGCAGTACTTC.

This chain joins TRBV20-1 and TRBJ1-1; possibly TRBD1 for D (5 bases). V gave up 0 bases and J gave up 12 bases, with 11 bases separating them. The germline CDR1 and CDR2 sequences are DFQATT and SNEGSKA (reference sequence). This CDR3 is 11 amino acids long. The CDR3 coding sequence is TGCAGTGCTAGAGATATCGGGGGGACTTTCTTT. As protein: CSARDIGGTFF.

The chain is built from TRBV28 and TRBJ1-4, with D unclear. Germline V lookup: CDR1 MDHEN, CDR2 SYDVKM. V dropped 10 bases and J dropped 0 bases, with 18 bases sitting between them. The CDR3 spans 16 residues. CDR3 protein: CATGVRGITTNEKLFF. The CDR3 bases are TGTGCCACCGGGGTCCGGGGAATCACAACTAATGAAAAACTGTTTTTT.

The sample holds many counts of this clone. The CDR3 protein is CASSPAGDGYNSPLHF. Here the CDR3 DNA reads TGTGCCAGCAGCCCGGCGGGGGACGGGTATAATTCACCCCTCCACTTT. The chain uses TRBV5-4 and TRBJ1-6, with D possibly TRBD1 on 5 matching bases. This CDR3 comprises 16 residues. Germline V gene data show CDR1 as SGHNT and CDR2 as YYREEE (reference sequence). Deletions cut 4 bases from V and 4 bases from J, with 15 bases between.

The chain carries TRBV2 and TRBJ1-1, with D unresolved. V was shortened by 3 bases and J by 6 bases, with 8 bases between the two germline ends. CDR1 is SNHLY, CDR2 FYNNEI, per germline. CDR3 size: 12 residues. This CDR3 reads CASSEEGSEAFF. Here the CDR3 DNA reads TGTGCCAGCAGTGAGGAGGGCTCTGAAGCTTTCTTT.

The V and J genes are TRBV5-1 and TRBJ2-7; TRBD2 matches at 7 bases. The trim removed 3 bases at V and 6 bases at J, leaving 6 bases unmatched. Germline loops: CDR1 SGHRS, CDR2 YFSETQ. CDR3 length equals 13 residues. CDR3 residues: CASSWEGRSEQYF. The CDR3 bases are TGCGCCAGCAGCTGGGAGGGACGGAGCGAGCAGTACTTC.

The chain has TRBV28 and TRBJ1-5; 7 bases line up with TRBD1. The CDR3 spans 17 residues. With V trimmed by 2 bases and J by 1 base, 8 bases remained unmatched. Germline CDR1 MDHEN, CDR2 SYDVKM. CDR3 in amino acids: CASSLLRGLRSNQPQHF. In nucleotides, the CDR3 is TGTGCCAGCAGTTTACTTAGGGGGCTAAGGAGCAATCAGCCCCAGCATTTT.

The chain links TRBV11-2 to TRBJ2-4, with a tentative D call TRBD2 (7 bases). Per germline, CDR1 SGHAT and CDR2 FQNNGV. With 4 bases removed from V and 1 base from J, the gap between germline ends came to 17 bases. The length of the CDR3 is 17 residues. The CDR3 spells CASSSLLPGGAKNIQYF. DNA for the CDR3: TGTGCCAGCAGCTCCCTCCTGCCGGGGGGCGCCAAAAACATTCAGTACTTC.

The chain recombines TRBV5-1 with TRBJ1-1; a possible D gene is TRBD1 (5 bases). Per the germline V gene, CDR1 is SGHRS and CDR2 is YFSETQ. The CDR3 covers 14 residues. Trimming removed 4 bases at V and 2 bases at J, with 12 bases between. The CDR3 sequence: CASSRRGENTEAFF. For the CDR3, the DNA is TGCGCCAGCAGCCGCCGGGGGGAAAACACTGAAGCTTTCTTT.

This chain links TRBV6-6 with TRBJ2-7; D ambiguous. The germline gives CDR1 MNHNY, CDR2 SVGAGI (reference sequence). This CDR3 has 13 amino acids. Between the trimmed V and J ends, which lost 2 bases and 2 bases, there was a span of 7 bases. The CDR3 nucleotides are TGTGCCAGCAGTTACGCTGAGACCTACGAGCAGTACTTC. As protein: CASSYAETYEQYF.

The gene calls are TRBV20-1 and TRBJ2-5; no reliable D call. Trimming took 6 bases from V and 0 from J, leaving 2 bases between them. CDR1 DFQATT and CDR2 SNEGSKA come from the germline V gene (reference sequence). The CDR3 runs 10 residues. The CDR3 loop reads CSAYQETQYF. CDR3 DNA: TGCAGTGCCTACCAAGAGACCCAGTACTTC.

The V gene is TRBV2, the J gene TRBJ2-7; possibly TRBD2 for D (6 bases). The CDR3 is made up of 14 amino acids. Trimming took 2 bases from V and 3 from J, leaving 11 bases between them. Germline V gene sequence: CDR1 SNHLY, CDR2 FYNNEI. The CDR3 here is CASSEKGGVYEQYF. The CDR3 DNA reads as TGTGCCAGCAGTGAAAAGGGAGGTGTCTACGAGCAGTACTTC.

The chain uses TRBV5-6 and TRBJ2-3; tentatively, D is TRBD1 (5 bases). V lost 10 bases to trimming and J lost 2 bases, with 17 bases between them. In germline, CDR1 is SGHDT, CDR2 YYEEEE. The CDR3 sequence is 14 residues long. The CDR3 bases are TGTGCCGGGTCCAGGGCTGCGTCCACAGATACGCAGTATTTT. Its protein product is CAGSRAASTDTQYF.

This rearrangement joins TRBV19 to TRBJ1-2; TRBD1 is a possible D gene (6 bases). From germline, CDR1 is LNHDA and CDR2 SQIVND (reference sequence). The germline V and J ends were trimmed by 3 bases and 4 bases, with 18 bases remaining between them. CDR3 length: 16 amino acids. The CDR3 sequence is CASSIGQAGAGYGYTF. The CDR3 region has the DNA TGTGCCAGTAGTATCGGCCAGGCGGGGGCCGGCTATGGCTACACCTTC.

This rearrangement joins TRBV12-3 or TRBV12-4 to TRBJ2-1, with 7 bases fitting TRBD2. J lost 10 bases, V lost 5 bases, and 8 bases had no gene match. The CDR3 contains 13 residues. CDR3 residues: CASSHHSGQEQFF. CDR3 coding DNA: TGTGCCAGCAGTCATCATAGCGGGCAGGAGCAGTTCTTC.